The 5 T cell receptor beta chains below come from one sample, sequenced in a study of shared T cell receptors in the human thymus. The protocol was immunoSEQ multiplex PCR, while the TCRdb copy is restricted to in-frame clones and leaves out a portion. There are under 450,000 clones in the sample; approximately 95% occur only once, and 0.02% lies in the top ten. The source material was thymocytes. All receptors come from a human donor.

This sequence joins TRBV28 and TRBJ2-4; 13 nucleotides line up with TRBD2. J gave up 1 base and V 7 bases, and 13 bases lay outside the gene matches. The CDR3 loop spans 19 amino acids. Germline V gene lookup returns CDR1 MDHEN and CDR2 SYDVKM. The CDR3 protein is CASTPPSGLAGRAKNIQYF. Here the CDR3 DNA reads TGTGCCAGCACCCCCCCCTCGGGACTAGCGGGGCGCGCCAAAAACATTCAGTACTTC. Looking up the rest from reference TRBV28 and TRBJ2-4 gives the full variable domain: DVKVTQSSRYLVKRTGEKVFLECVQDMDHENMFWYRQDPGLGLRLIYFSYDVKMKEKGDIPEGYSVSREKKERFSLILESASTNQTSMYLCASTPPSGLAGRAKNIQYFGAGTRLSVL.

The rearrangement uses TRBV28 and TRBJ2-5; either TRBD1 or TRBD2 may fit D (6 bases each). V gave up 3 bases and J gave up 6 bases, with 11 bases separating them. Germline values: CDR1 MDHEN, CDR2 SYDVKM. This CDR3 contains 13 residues. For the CDR3, the DNA is TGTGCCAGCAGTTTCCGGGGGCTGAAGACCCAGTACTTC. This translates into CASSFRGLKTQYF.

CDR3 bases: TGTGCCAGTAGTACCGGATTCGATGGCTACACCTTC. Translation: CASSTGFDGYTF. The chain carries TRBV19 and TRBJ1-2; D uncertain. The CDR3 has 12 amino acids. V was pared by 4 bases and J by 6 bases, with 9 bases between. In germline, CDR1 is LNHDA, CDR2 SQIVND (reference sequence). The entire variable domain, with the rest obtained from reference TRBV19 and TRBJ1-2, is as follows: DGGITQSPKYLFRKEGQNVTLSCEQNLNHDAMYWYRQDPGQGLRLIYYSQIVNDFQKGDIAEGYSVSREKKESFPLTVTSAQKNPTAFYLCASSTGFDGYTFGSGTRLTVV.

The V call is TRBV6-6, the J call TRBJ1-2; 7 bases match TRBD1. Germline V gene data show CDR1 as MNHNY and CDR2 as SVGAGI (reference sequence). This CDR3 is built from 13 residues. With 6 bases clipped from V and 7 bases from J, the junction kept 8 bases outside the gene matches. The CDR3 is CASSNGQEVGYTF. The CDR3 DNA reads TGTGCCAGCAGCAATGGACAGGAAGTTGGCTACACCTTC.

The chain carries TRBV6-9 and TRBJ2-7; D ambiguous. This CDR3 has 13 residues. The germline V and J ends were trimmed by 7 bases and 2 bases, with 12 bases remaining between them. CDR1 MNHGY and CDR2 SVAAGI come from the germline V gene. The CDR3 sequence: CASNPSTTYEQYF. CDR3 in DNA: TGTGCCAGCAATCCTAGTACCACCTACGAGCAGTACTTC.